What follows are 20 T cell receptor beta chains derived from one specimen sequenced in a study of cytomegalovirus exposure and HLA in healthy donors (dated by TCRdb to the late 2010s). The library was prepared using the immunoSEQ multiplex PCR assay. For the multiplex PCR, a mixture combining 60 forward primers for TCR Vbeta segments and 13 reverse primers for TCR Jbeta segments was used. In its TCRdb copy, this immuneACCESS table keeps in-frame sequences only and misses some clones. Where compared with another copy, unresolved V genes explain less than half of these, and the others have no known cause. The sample table holds 130,000 or so clones, of which approximately 80% were seen once. 0.75% to 0.95% of the sample goes to the ten largest clones. The sample consisted of PBMCs. These receptors were collected from a woman aged 55 to 70 in good health and CMV-seronegative.

V gene TRBV7-8 combines with J gene TRBJ2-2, with a tentative D call TRBD1 (6 bases). Trimming cost V 2 bases and J 3 bases, with 13 bases left between them. The CDR3 is 16 amino acids. CDR1 is SGHVS, CDR2 FQNEAQ, per germline. This CDR3 reads CASSLTGAGDTGELFF. The CDR3 DNA sequence: TGTGCCAGCAGCTTAACCGGGGCAGGGGACACCGGGGAGCTGTTTTTT.

The chain employs TRBV10-3 and TRBJ1-5; possibly TRBD1 for D (6 bases). CDR1 is ENHRY and CDR2 is SYGVKD in the germline V gene. The CDR3 runs 14 residues. The V and J ends lost 3 bases and 6 bases respectively, with 12 bases between them. The CDR3 loop reads CAISDFTGPQPQHF. CDR3 DNA: TGTGCCATCAGTGATTTCACAGGGCCTCAGCCCCAGCATTTT.

The chain combines TRBV11-2 with TRBJ1-4; a weak D match, TRBD1 (5 bases). The CDR3 runs 16 residues. CDR1 SGHAT and CDR2 FQNNGV come from the germline V gene. Trimming removed 5 bases at V and 2 bases at J, with 15 bases between. DNA for the CDR3: TGTGCCAGCAGCAGTGGATTGGCAGGGACTAATGAAAAACTGTTTTTT. Translated: CASSSGLAGTNEKLFF.

CDR3 DNA: TGTGCCAGCAGCTTATCGGGGGGACACTACAATGAGCAGTTCTTC. This codes for CASSLSGGHYNEQFF. The V call is TRBV7-9, the J call TRBJ2-1, with D possibly being TRBD2 (7 bases). The V end was cut by 2 bases, the J end by 3 bases, with 11 bases between. Germline CDR1 SEHNR, CDR2 FQNEAQ (reference sequence). The CDR3 consists of 15 residues.

In DNA form, the CDR3 reads TGTGCCTGGTTCTCGGGACAGTACAGTTCACCCCTCCACTTT. Encoded protein: CAWFSGQYSSPLHF. This chain joins TRBV30 and TRBJ1-6; 7 bases line up with TRBD1. This CDR3 spans 14 amino acids. Looked up from germline, CDR1 is GTSNPN and CDR2 is SVGIG (reference sequence). Trimming took 5 bases from V and 9 from J; bases not matched to a gene: 10.

The V call is TRBV7-8, the J call TRBJ1-1; TRBD1 agrees at 11 bases. Germline CDR1 and CDR2: SGHVS and FQNEAQ. Losses at the gene ends were 3 bases for V and 0 bases for J; bases not matched to a gene: 3. The CDR3 sequence is 16 residues long. CDR3 protein: CASSFRDRGMNTEAFF. The CDR3 DNA follows: TGTGCCAGCAGCTTTCGGGACAGGGGGATGAACACTGAAGCTTTCTTT.

This clone came up once. This chain links TRBV4-1 with TRBJ1-1, with 10 bases aligning to TRBD1. V gave up 5 bases and J gave up 0 bases; unmatched junction bases: 6. This CDR3 is 16 amino acids long. Germline V CDR1 and CDR2: MGHRA, YSYEKL. The CDR3 is CASSTGQGPMNTEAFF. Here the CDR3 DNA reads TGCGCCAGCAGCACGGGACAGGGGCCAATGAACACTGAAGCTTTCTTT.

The chain recombines TRBV4-1 with TRBJ2-3; 8 bases align to TRBD1. This CDR3 comprises 16 residues. Germline V CDR1 and CDR2: MGHRA, YSYEKL. The V segment lost 4 bases and the J segment 2 bases; nucleotides outside the gene matches: 8. This CDR3 is CASSRGDRRNTDTQYF. The CDR3 region has the DNA TGCGCCAGCAGCCGAGGGGACAGGCGGAACACAGATACGCAGTATTTT.

This clone was seen a few times. At one boundary the junction diverges from the germline segment, which might be a read error. The chain is built from TRBV30 and TRBJ2-3; the match to TRBD2 covers 8 bases. Germline V gene lookup returns CDR1 GTSNPN and CDR2 SVGIG (reference sequence). This CDR3 has 13 amino acids. CDR3 sequence: CAWKISTSGTTNF. The CDR3 DNA follows: TGTGCCTGGAAAATATCCACTAGCGGTACTACAAATTTT.

The V call is TRBV5-5, the J call TRBJ1-2; D gene unclear. This CDR3 has 13 amino acids. The germline gives CDR1 SGHKS, CDR2 YYEKEE (reference sequence). V dropped 4 bases and J dropped 0 bases, with 7 bases sitting between them. The CDR3 nucleotides read TGTGCCAGCAGCATTGACACTAACTATGGCTACACCTTC. This gives the protein CASSIDTNYGYTF.

Concerning this clone itself: Other DNA sequences in this sample translate to the same CDR3. V and J are TRBV6-1 and TRBJ2-7, with 8 positions matching TRBD1. The V segment lost 5 bases and the J segment 1 base; nucleotides outside the gene matches: 7. Germline V lookup: CDR1 MNHNS, CDR2 SASEGT. The CDR3 has 15 residues. The chain's CDR3 is CASSRPGTGSYEQYF. In nucleotides, the CDR3 is TGTGCCAGCAGTCGTCCCGGGACAGGATCCTACGAGCAGTACTTC.

CDR3 region: CASSLAYRETQYF. CDR3 sequence (DNA): TGTGCCAGCAGCTTGGCCTACAGAGAGACCCAGTACTTC. V usage is TRBV5-5 and J usage is TRBJ2-5; the D is unclear. Trimming removed 0 bases from V and 4 bases from J, with 7 bases in between. CDR3 length equals 13 residues. Germline V CDR1 and CDR2: SGHKS, YYEKEE (reference sequence).

This clone occurred a few times. The chain joins TRBV7-2 to TRBJ1-1; D is ambiguous. Germline V gene data show CDR1 as SGHTA and CDR2 as FQGNSA. V was trimmed by 6 bases and J by 0 bases, leaving 8 bases between them. This CDR3 has 13 amino acids. The CDR3 is CASRISMNTEAFF. CDR3 nucleotides: TGTGCCAGCAGAATTAGCATGAACACTGAAGCTTTCTTT.

The chain carries TRBV9 and TRBJ1-4; 10 bases fit TRBD1. CDR1 is SGDLS and CDR2 is YYNGEE in the germline V gene. The CDR3 extends over 15 amino acids. V was pared by 1 base and J by 6 bases, with 3 bases of the junction left unmatched. The CDR3 nucleotides are TGTGCCAGCAGCGTATCCGGGACAGGGGATGAAAAACTGTTTTTT. It specifies CASSVSGTGDEKLFF.

The V and J genes are TRBV5-4 and TRBJ2-3; D uncertain. The V gene lost 4 bases and the J gene lost 3 bases, with 18 bases spanning the gap. The CDR3 has 16 residues. Germline assignment: CDR1 SGHNT and CDR2 YYREEE (reference sequence). The CDR3 spells CASSRPPGVGTDTQYF. In DNA, the CDR3 is TGTGCCAGCAGCCGCCCCCCCGGAGTCGGTACAGATACGCAGTATTTT.

This chain links TRBV4-2 with TRBJ1-6, with D unresolved. Germline-derived CDR1 and CDR2 are LGHNA and YNFKEQ. The CDR3 sequence is 13 residues long. V lost 1 base, J lost 9 bases, and 7 bases lay in between. The CDR3 sequence: CASSQGEVSPLHF. As DNA, the CDR3 is TGTGCCAGCAGCCAAGGGGAGGTTTCACCCCTCCACTTT.

The chain carries TRBV7-8 and TRBJ1-4; 12 bases fit TRBD1. Per germline, CDR1 SGHVS and CDR2 FQNEAQ. V shed 7 bases, J shed 5 bases, and the junction held 17 bases outside the gene matches. The CDR3 consists of 19 residues. Here the CDR3 reads CASTLNRDRGLSRNEKLFF. The CDR3 DNA follows: TGTGCCAGCACCCTTAACCGGGACAGGGGGCTTAGTAGGAATGAAAAACTGTTTTTT.

The chain employs TRBV5-1 and TRBJ2-5; perhaps TRBD2 as D (5 bases). Between the trimmed V and J ends, which lost 4 bases and 0 bases, there was a span of 13 bases. The V gene's germline CDR1 is SGHRS and CDR2 YFSETQ. The CDR3 consists of 15 residues. The CDR3 loop reads CASSPRPGYQETQYF. In DNA, the CDR3 is TGCGCCAGCAGCCCCCGCCCGGGGTACCAAGAGACCCAGTACTTC.

V and J are TRBV5-1 and TRBJ2-2; D possibly corresponds to TRBD2 (6 bases). The V end was cut by 1 base, the J end by 3 bases, with 10 bases between. CDR1 is SGHRS, CDR2 YFSETQ, per germline. The CDR3 has 15 residues. The CDR3 sequence is CASSLTGSYTGELFF. The CDR3 bases are TGCGCCAGCAGCTTGACCGGGAGTTACACCGGGGAGCTGTTTTTT.

This rearrangement joins TRBV7-2 to TRBJ2-1; D is possibly TRBD1 (5 bases). The CDR3 is 15 amino acids. CDR1 is SGHTA, CDR2 FQGNSA, per germline. With 5 bases removed from V and 2 bases from J, the gap between germline ends came to 13 bases. In nucleotides, the CDR3 is TGTGCCAGCAGCCTAAGGGGTCCCCCCTACAATGAGCAGTTCTTC. Its protein product is CASSLRGPPYNEQFF.